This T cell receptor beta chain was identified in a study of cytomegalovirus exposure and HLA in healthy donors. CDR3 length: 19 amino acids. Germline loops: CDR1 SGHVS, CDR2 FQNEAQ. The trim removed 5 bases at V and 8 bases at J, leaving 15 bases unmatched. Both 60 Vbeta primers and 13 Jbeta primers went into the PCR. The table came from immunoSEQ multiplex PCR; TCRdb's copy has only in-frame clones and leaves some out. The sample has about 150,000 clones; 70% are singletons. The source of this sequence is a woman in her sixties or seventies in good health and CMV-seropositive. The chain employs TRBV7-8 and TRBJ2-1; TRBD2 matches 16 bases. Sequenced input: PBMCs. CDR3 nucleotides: TGTGCCAGCAGCCGGACCGGGACTAGCGGGAGGGCCCTCGGGCATGAGCAGTTCTTC. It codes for CASSRTGTSGRALGHEQFF.